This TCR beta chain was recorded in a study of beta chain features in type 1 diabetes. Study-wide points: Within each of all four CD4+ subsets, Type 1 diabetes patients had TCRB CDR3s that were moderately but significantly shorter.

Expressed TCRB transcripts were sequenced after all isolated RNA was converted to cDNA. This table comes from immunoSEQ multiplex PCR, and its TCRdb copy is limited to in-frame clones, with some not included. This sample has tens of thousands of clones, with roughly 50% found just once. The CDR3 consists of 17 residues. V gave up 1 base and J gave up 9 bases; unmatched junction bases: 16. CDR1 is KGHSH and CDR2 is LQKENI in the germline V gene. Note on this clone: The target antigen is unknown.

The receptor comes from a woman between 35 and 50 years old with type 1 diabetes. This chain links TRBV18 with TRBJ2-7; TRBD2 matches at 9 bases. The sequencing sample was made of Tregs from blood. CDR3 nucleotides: TGTGCCAGCTCACCACAGTCTAGCGGGAAGTTTCTCAGGGGGCAGTACTTC. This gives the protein CASSPQSSGKFLRGQYF.